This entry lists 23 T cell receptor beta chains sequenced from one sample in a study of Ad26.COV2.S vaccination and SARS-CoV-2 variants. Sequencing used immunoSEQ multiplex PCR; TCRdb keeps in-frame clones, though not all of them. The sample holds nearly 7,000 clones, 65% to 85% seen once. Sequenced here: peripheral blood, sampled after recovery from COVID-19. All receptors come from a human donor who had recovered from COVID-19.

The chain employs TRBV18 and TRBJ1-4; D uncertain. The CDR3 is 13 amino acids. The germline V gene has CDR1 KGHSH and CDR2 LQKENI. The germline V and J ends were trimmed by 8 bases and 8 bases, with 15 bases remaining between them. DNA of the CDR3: TGTGCCAGCGCGTTGACGGGAGGGGAAAAACTGTTTTTT. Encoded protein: CASALTGGEKLFF.

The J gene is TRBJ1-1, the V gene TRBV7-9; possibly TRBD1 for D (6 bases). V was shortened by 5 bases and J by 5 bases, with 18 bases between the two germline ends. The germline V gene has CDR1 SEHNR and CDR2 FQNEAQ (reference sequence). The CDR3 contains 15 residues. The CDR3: CASSPPRGRGTEAFF. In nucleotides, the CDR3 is TGTGCCAGCAGCCCCCCCAGGGGAAGGGGGACTGAAGCTTTCTTT.

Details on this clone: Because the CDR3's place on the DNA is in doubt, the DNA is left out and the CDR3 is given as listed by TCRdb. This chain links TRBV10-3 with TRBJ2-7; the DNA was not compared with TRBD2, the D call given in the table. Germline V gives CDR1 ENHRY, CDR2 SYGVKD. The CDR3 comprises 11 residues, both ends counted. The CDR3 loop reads CAKAYDCEQYF.

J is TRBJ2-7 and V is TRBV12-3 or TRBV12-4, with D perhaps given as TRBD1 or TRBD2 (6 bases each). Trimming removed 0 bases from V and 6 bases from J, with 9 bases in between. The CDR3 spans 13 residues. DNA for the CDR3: TGTGCCAGCAGTTTAGCGCGGGACACCGAGCAGTACTTC. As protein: CASSLARDTEQYF.

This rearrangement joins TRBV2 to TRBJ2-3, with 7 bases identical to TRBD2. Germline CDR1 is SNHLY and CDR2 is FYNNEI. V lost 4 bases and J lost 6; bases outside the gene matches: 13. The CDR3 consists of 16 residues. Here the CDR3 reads CASSGGSRVRTDTQYF. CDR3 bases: TGTGCCAGCAGTGGCGGGAGTAGGGTGCGAACCGATACGCAGTATTTT.

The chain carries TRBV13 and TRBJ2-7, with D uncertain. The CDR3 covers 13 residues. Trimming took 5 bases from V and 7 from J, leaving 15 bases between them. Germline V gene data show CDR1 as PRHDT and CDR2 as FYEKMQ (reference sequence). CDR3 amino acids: CASSPPFRAEQYF. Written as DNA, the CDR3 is TGTGCCAGCAGCCCCCCTTTCCGAGCGGAGCAGTACTTC.

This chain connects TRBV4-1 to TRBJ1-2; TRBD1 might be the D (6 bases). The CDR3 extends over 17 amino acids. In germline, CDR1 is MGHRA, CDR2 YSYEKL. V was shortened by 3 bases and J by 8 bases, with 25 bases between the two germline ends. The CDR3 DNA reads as TGCGCCAGCAGCCATCCTACTATGGGGGCCCGGAAGGGAGGCTACACCTTC. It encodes CASSHPTMGARKGGYTF.

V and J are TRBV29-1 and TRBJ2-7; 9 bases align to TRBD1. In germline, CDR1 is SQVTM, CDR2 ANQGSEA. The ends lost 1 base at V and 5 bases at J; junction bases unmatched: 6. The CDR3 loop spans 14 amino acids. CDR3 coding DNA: TGCAGCGTTGAAGTGCAGGACAGGGGCCACGAGCAGTACTTC. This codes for CSVEVQDRGHEQYF.

The CDR3 DNA follows: TGTGCCAGCAGTCCCGGGCTCTCTGGGGCCAACGTCCTGACTTTC. Translation gives CASSPGLSGANVLTF. The V call is TRBV6-2 or TRBV6-3, the J call TRBJ2-6; the D is unclear. V was shortened by 5 bases and J by 0 bases, with 8 bases between the two germline ends. The CDR3 has 15 residues. CDR1 is MNHEY, CDR2 SVGEGT, per germline.

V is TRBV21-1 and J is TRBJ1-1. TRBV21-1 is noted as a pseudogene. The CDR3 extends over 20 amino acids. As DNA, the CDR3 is TGTGCCAGCAGCCCCCTTGGAGGGGAGGGTCGTTTCTTCTCGAACACTGAAGCTTTCTTT. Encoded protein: CASSPLGGEGRFFSNTEAFF.

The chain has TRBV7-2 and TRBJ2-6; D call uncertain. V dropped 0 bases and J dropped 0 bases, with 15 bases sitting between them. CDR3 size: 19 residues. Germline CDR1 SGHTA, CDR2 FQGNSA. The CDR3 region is CASSLALGQAFSGANVLTF. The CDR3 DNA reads TGTGCCAGCAGCTTAGCGTTGGGCCAGGCCTTCTCTGGGGCCAACGTCCTGACTTTC.

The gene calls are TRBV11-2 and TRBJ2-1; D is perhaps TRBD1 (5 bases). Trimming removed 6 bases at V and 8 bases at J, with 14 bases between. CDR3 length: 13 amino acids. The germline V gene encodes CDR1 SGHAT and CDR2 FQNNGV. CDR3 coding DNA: TGTGCCAGCAGTCGGGCAGGGCCCGATGAGCAGTTCTTC. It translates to CASSRAGPDEQFF. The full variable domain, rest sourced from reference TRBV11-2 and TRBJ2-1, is EAGVAQSPRYKIIEKRQSVAFWCNPISGHATLYWYQQILGQGPKLLIQFQNNGVVDDSQLPKDRFSAERLKGVDSTLKIQPAKLEDSAVYLCASSRAGPDEQFFGPGTRLTVL.

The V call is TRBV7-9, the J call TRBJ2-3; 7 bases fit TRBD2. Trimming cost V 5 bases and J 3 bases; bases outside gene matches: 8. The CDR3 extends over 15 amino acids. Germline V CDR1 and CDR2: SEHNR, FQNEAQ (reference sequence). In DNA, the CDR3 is TGTGCCAGCAGCCCTGGACTAGTGGTAACAGATACGCAGTATTTT. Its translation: CASSPGLVVTDTQYF.

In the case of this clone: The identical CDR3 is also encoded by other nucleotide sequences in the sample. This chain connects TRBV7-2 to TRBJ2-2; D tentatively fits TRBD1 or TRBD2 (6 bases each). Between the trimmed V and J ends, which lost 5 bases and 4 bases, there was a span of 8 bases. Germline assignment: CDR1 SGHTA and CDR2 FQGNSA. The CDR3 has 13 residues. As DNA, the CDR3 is TGTGCCAGCAGCGGGGGGCCCACCGGGGAGCTGTTTTTT. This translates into CASSGGPTGELFF.

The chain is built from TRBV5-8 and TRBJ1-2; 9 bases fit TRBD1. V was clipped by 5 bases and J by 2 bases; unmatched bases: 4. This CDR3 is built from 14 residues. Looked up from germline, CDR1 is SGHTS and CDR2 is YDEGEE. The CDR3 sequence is CASSSDRGNYGYTF. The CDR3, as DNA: TGTGCCAGCAGTTCCGACAGGGGGAACTATGGCTACACCTTC.

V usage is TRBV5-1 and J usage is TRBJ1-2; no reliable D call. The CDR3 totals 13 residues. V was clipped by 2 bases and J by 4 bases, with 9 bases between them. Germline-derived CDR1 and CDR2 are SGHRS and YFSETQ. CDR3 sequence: CASSFNELYGYTF. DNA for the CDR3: TGCGCCAGCAGCTTTAATGAACTCTATGGCTACACCTTC. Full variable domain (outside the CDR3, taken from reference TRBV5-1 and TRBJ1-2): KAGVTQTPRYLIKTRGQQVTLSCSPISGHRSVSWYQQTPGQGLQFLFEYFSETQRNKGNFPGRFSGRQFSNSRSEMNVSTLELGDSALYLCASSFNELYGYTFGSGTRLTVV.

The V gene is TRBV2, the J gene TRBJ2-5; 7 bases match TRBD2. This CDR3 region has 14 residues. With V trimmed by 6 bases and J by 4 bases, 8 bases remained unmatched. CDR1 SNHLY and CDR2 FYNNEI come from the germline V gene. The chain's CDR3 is CASRGTTSRETQYF. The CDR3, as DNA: TGTGCCAGCAGGGGGACTACCTCAAGAGAGACCCAGTACTTC. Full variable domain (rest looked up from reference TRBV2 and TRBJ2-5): EPEVTQTPSHQVTQMGQEVILRCVPISNHLYFYWYRQILGQKVEFLVSFYNNEISEKSEIFDDQFSVERPDGSNFTLKIRSTKLEDSAMYFCASRGTTSRETQYFGPGTRLLVL.

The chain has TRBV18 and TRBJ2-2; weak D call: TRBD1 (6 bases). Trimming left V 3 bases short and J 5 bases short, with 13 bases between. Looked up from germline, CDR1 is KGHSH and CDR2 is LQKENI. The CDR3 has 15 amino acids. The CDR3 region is CASSPNYGQTGELFF. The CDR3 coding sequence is TGTGCCAGCTCACCGAATTATGGACAGACCGGGGAGCTGTTTTTT.

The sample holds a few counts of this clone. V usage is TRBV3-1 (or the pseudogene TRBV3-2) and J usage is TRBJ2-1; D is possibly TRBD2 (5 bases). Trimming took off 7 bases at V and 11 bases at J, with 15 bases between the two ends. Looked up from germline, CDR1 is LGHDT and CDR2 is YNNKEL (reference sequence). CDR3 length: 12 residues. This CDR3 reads CASTDPTGKQFF. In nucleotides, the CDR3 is TGTGCCAGCACAGACCCGACCGGGAAGCAGTTCTTC.

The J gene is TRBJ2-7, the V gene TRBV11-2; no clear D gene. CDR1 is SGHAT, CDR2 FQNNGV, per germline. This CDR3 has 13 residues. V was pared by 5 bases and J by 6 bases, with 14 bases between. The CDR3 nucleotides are TGTGCCAGCAGCCTACTGGGTTTTTCCGAGCAGTACTTC. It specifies CASSLLGFSEQYF.

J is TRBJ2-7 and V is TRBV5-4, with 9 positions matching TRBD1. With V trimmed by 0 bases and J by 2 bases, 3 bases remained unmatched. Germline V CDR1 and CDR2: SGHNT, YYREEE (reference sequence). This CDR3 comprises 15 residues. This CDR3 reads CASSLGDRGAYEQYF. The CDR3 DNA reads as TGTGCCAGCAGCTTGGGAGACAGGGGGGCCTACGAGCAGTACTTC.

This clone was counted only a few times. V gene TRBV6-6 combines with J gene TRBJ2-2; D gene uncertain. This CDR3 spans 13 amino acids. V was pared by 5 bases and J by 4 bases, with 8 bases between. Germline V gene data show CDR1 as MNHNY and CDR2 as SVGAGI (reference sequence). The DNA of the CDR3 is TGTGCCAGCAGTCGGGTGGGCACCGGGGAGCTGTTTTTT. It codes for CASSRVGTGELFF.

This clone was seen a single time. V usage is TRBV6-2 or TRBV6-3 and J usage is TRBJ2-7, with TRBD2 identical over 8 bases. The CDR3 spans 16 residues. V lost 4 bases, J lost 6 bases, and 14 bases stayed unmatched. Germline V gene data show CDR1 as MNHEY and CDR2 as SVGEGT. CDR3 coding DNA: TGTGCCAGCAGTTCTCCTGGACAGTCCGGGGGGGGCGAGCAGTACTTC. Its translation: CASSSPGQSGGGEQYF.